The rows below give T cell receptor beta chains drawn from one sample of a study of blood T cell repertoires in COVID-19. Assay: immunoSEQ multiplex PCR; the TCRdb copy retains only in-frame clones and omits some. The table lists 80,000 or so clones, roughly nine tenths of them singletons. What was sequenced was peripheral blood. The receptors were gathered from a human donor in a cohort sampled during active COVID-19. The CDR3 runs from the conserved cysteine through the conserved F or W. The D gene is left open where the match is weak. Clone size is not always given. Where it is, it says once, few, many or a class for expanded clones.

>TRBJ2-5|TRBD1|-|TRBV6-5|14
CASSSPGQGKTQYF
TGTGCCAGCAGTAGCCCGGGACAGGGGAAGACCCAGTACTTC
>TRBJ2-5|TRBD2|once|TRBV29-1|13
CSVWGGVEETQYF
TGCAGCGTGTGGGGAGGGGTGGAAGAGACCCAGTACTTC
>TRBJ2-1|TRBD2|-|TRBV2|15
CASSVSGRAENEQFF
TGTGCCAGCAGCGTGAGCGGGAGGGCCGAGAATGAGCAGTTCTTC
>TRBJ2-5|TRBD2|-|TRBV13|14
CASSWASGPQSQYF
TGTGCCAGCAGCTGGGCTAGCGGCCCCCAGTCCCAGTACTTC
>TRBJ1-6|-|-|TRBV6-2/TRBV6-3|13
CASSRVNNSPLHF
TGTGCCAGCAGTCGGGTTAATAATTCACCCCTCCACTTT
>TRBJ2-7|TRBD2|-|TRBV3-1/TRBV3-2|14
CASSQAGGNGEQYF
TGTGCCAGCAGCCAAGCGGGGGGGAATGGTGAGCAGTACTTC
>TRBJ2-7|-|-|TRBV9|16
CASSVSSGVGTAEQYF
TGTGCCAGCAGCGTTTCCTCGGGGGTGGGGACCGCCGAGCAGTACTTC
>TRBJ2-1|-|-|TRBV7-2|15
CASSFRGGFYNEQFF
TGTGCCAGCAGCTTTAGGGGGGGTTTTTACAATGAGCAGTTCTTC
>TRBJ1-2|-|once|TRBV3-1/TRBV3-2|12
CASSQAGEGYTF
TGTGCCAGCAGCCAAGCCGGGGAAGGCTACACCTTC
>TRBJ1-1|-|-|TRBV2|13
CASSETTGTEAFF
TGTGCCAGCAGTGAAACGACGGGGACTGAAGCTTTCTTT
>TRBJ2-5|TRBD1|-|TRBV5-1|16
CASSFTGTGASETQYF
TGCGCCAGCAGCTTTACCGGGACAGGGGCTAGCGAGACCCAGTACTTC